This T cell receptor beta chain is drawn from a study of cytomegalovirus exposure and HLA in healthy donors. On the study more broadly: Clustering assigned roughly 81% of the roughly 380 genotyped donors to the Caucasian-associated ancestry cluster.

The CDR3 loop spans 17 amino acids. Germline loops: CDR1 SGDLS, CDR2 YYNGEE. The ends were cut back, 3 bases at V and 0 bases at J, with 16 bases in the middle. Study-level findings and limits: Presence/absence analyses treated sequencing depth as roughly uniform across donors. Earlier results showed most TCR beta V segments being productive about 87% or about 30% of the time. Later analysis suggested links between common viral pathogens and several top significant clusters.

In the PCR, 60 Vbeta and 13 Jbeta primers were used. Here immunoSEQ multiplex PCR was the method, and the copy in TCRdb shows in-frame clones only, minus some. The sample consists of under 200,000 clones, roughly 72% of them appearing once. With regard to this clone: Its antigen is as yet unknown.

This receptor was taken from a woman aged 30 to 39 in good health and CMV-seropositive. The sample taken for sequencing was PBMCs. The chain is built from TRBV9 and TRBJ1-5; tentative D call: TRBD1 (5 bases). The CDR3 is CASSAKGILYSNQPQHF. The CDR3 DNA sequence: TGTGCCAGCAGCGCAAAGGGGATACTCTATAGCAATCAGCCCCAGCATTTT. Full variable domain (rest looked up from reference TRBV9 and TRBJ1-5): DSGVTQTPKHLITATGQRVTLRCSPRSGDLSVYWYQQSLDQGLQFLIQYYNGEERAKGNILERFSAQQFPDLHSELNLSSLELGDSALYFCASSAKGILYSNQPQHFGDGTRLSIL.